These T cell receptor beta chains were read from a single sample in a study of T cells after yellow fever vaccination. MiXCR was run by TCRdb on the 5' RACE reads, yielding one entry per CDR3 protein. The table has about 130,000 distinct CDR3 sequences, 8% to 10% seen once. This sample comprised CD8+ T cells sorted from PBMCs, obtained on the day of the yellow fever booster vaccination. Every receptor here comes from a young man who received the YFV17D yellow fever vaccine. Both conserved end residues are part of each CDR3. D genes are given only for firm matches. Only some rows state a clone size, as once, few, many or a class for expanded clones.

TRBV6-1,TRBJ2-2,NA,NA,CASSESPQGTGELFF,TGTGCCAGCAGTGAATCCCCCCAGGGTACCGGGGAGCTGTTTTTT
TRBV12-2,TRBJ2-1,NA,NA,CASRFNRGSYNEQFF,TGTGCAAGTCGCTTTAACAGGGGCTCCTACAATGAGCAGTTCTTC
TRBV9,TRBJ2-7,few,NA,CASSASGLHSGEQYF,TGTGCCAGCAGCGCATCCGGGCTTCACTCTGGGGAGCAGTACTTC
TRBV12-3/TRBV12-4,TRBJ2-6,NA,NA,CASSQGVNSGANVLTF,TGTGCCAGCAGTCAAGGCGTCAACTCTGGGGCCAACGTCCTGACTTTC
TRBV19,TRBJ1-1,few,NA,CASSTPGLGTEAFF,TGTGCCAGTAGTACCCCGGGACTTGGCACTGAAGCTTTCTTT
TRBV10-3,TRBJ2-3,many,NA,CAISETVLSTDTQYF,TGTGCCATCAGTGAGACGGTCCTCAGCACAGATACGCAGTATTTT
TRBV7-3,TRBJ2-3,many,NA,CASSLLSGSTDTQYF,TGTGCCAGCAGCTTACTTTCGGGGAGCACAGATACGCAGTATTTT
TRBV29-1,TRBJ2-2,NA,NA,CSVEDPGTLNTGELFF,TGCAGCGTTGAAGACCCCGGGACACTTAACACCGGGGAGCTGTTTTTT
TRBV5-1,TRBJ2-3,few,TRBD2,CASSKGTSPGDTQYF,TGCGCCAGCAGCAAAGGGACTAGCCCAGGAGATACGCAGTATTTT
TRBV2,TRBJ1-5,few,NA,CASSDRVGQPQHF,TGTGCCAGCAGTGACAGGGTGGGTCAGCCCCAGCATTTT
TRBV7-8,TRBJ2-1,many,NA,CASSLGLGEYRGEQFF,TGTGCCAGCAGCTTAGGCTTGGGGGAATACCGGGGTGAGCAGTTCTTC
TRBV7-9,TRBJ2-2,few,TRBD1,CASSYPTRGRSGELFF,TGTGCCAGCAGCTACCCGACGAGGGGGCGGTCCGGGGAGCTGTTTTTT
TRBV4-1,TRBJ1-1,few,NA,CASSQAPGGVGTEAFF,TGCGCCAGCAGCCAAGCCCCTGGGGGGGTGGGGACTGAAGCTTTCTTT
TRBV4-2,TRBJ2-1,few,TRBD1,CASSQDEVAWGQGFSEQFF,TGTGCCAGCAGCCAAGACGAGGTGGCGTGGGGACAGGGATTTAGTGAGCAGTTCTTC
TRBV13,TRBJ2-1,few,NA,CASSPPGGGNEQFF,TGTGCCAGCAGCCCACCAGGAGGGGGCAATGAGCAGTTCTTC
TRBV29-1,TRBJ2-7,few,TRBD1,CSVAPGTASYEQYF,TGCAGCGTTGCGCCCGGGACAGCCTCATACGAGCAGTACTTC
TRBV4-1,TRBJ1-1,many,TRBD1,CASSQEAGGNTEAFF,TGCGCCAGCAGCCAAGAGGCAGGGGGCAACACTGAAGCTTTCTTT
TRBV4-3,TRBJ1-1,NA,TRBD1,CASSHNRDRGLLDTEAFF,TGCGCCAGCAGCCACAACCGGGACAGGGGGTTGTTGGACACTGAAGCTTTCTTT
TRBV4-2,TRBJ1-1,NA,NA,CASSQAMANTEAFF,TGTGCCAGCAGCCAAGCTATGGCCAACACTGAAGCTTTCTTT
TRBV12-3/TRBV12-4,TRBJ2-3,NA,TRBD2,CASSFGTGGTDTQYF,TGTGCCAGCAGTTTTGGGACGGGGGGGACAGATACGCAGTATTTT
TRBV7-9,TRBJ2-7,NA,NA,CASSAIDSSTYEQYF,TGTGCCAGCAGCGCCATCGATAGCAGTACCTACGAGCAGTACTTC
TRBV5-1,TRBJ1-5,few,TRBD1,CANPTGGHQPQHF,TGCGCCAACCCAACAGGGGGCCATCAGCCCCAGCATTTT
TRBV14,TRBJ2-7,few,NA,CASSQSRYEQYF,TGTGCCAGCAGCCAATCCAGGTACGAGCAGTACTTC
TRBV7-9,TRBJ2-1,few,NA,CASSLTGRNAYNEQFF,TGTGCCAGCAGCTTGACAGGTCGTAATGCCTACAATGAGCAGTTCTTC
TRBV20-1,TRBJ2-1,NA,NA,CSASPWMRGYNEQFF,TGCAGTGCTAGCCCCTGGATGCGCGGCTACAATGAGCAGTTCTTC
TRBV4-3,TRBJ2-1,few,NA,CASSQDRGSYNEQFF,TGCGCCAGCAGCCAAGATCGGGGGTCCTACAATGAGCAGTTCTTC
TRBV4-1,TRBJ1-1,NA,NA,CASSPREELFF,TGCGCCAGCAGCCCTCGCGAGGAGCTTTTCTTT
TRBV7-7,TRBJ2-3,NA,NA,CASSLFGGSDTQYF,TGTGCTAGCAGCTTATTCGGGGGTTCAGATACGCAGTATTTT
TRBV5-1,TRBJ1-2,many,NA,CASSLVPLSDYGYTF,TGCGCCAGCAGCTTGGTACCCTTGTCTGACTATGGCTACACCTTC
TRBV6-6,TRBJ1-1,few,NA,CASSYPTGTENTEAFF,TGTGCCAGCAGTTACCCAACCGGGACCGAGAACACTGAAGCTTTCTTT
TRBV7-2,TRBJ2-4,few,TRBD1,CASSLDTLQGAPKNIQYF,TGTGCCAGCAGCTTAGATACTCTACAGGGGGCACCCAAAAACATTCAGTACTTC
TRBV4-1,TRBJ2-3,many,NA,CASSQEPRGTDTQYF,TGCGCCAGCAGCCAAGAGCCGAGAGGCACAGATACGCAGTATTTT
TRBV2,TRBJ2-7,few,NA,CASWRGVFSYEQYF,TGTGCCAGCTGGAGGGGAGTATTCTCCTACGAGCAGTACTTC
TRBV4-3,TRBJ2-7,many,TRBD1,CASSPDRGPNEQYF,TGCGCCAGCAGCCCGGACAGGGGGCCCAACGAGCAGTACTTC
TRBV7-9,TRBJ2-2,NA,TRBD1,CASSSPQGAMAGELFF,TGTGCCAGCAGCTCACCCCAGGGGGCTATGGCCGGGGAGCTGTTTTTT
TRBV10-3,TRBJ2-5,NA,TRBD1,CAISESHRGQETQYF,TGTGCCATCAGTGAGTCCCACAGGGGGCAAGAGACCCAGTACTTC
TRBV20-1,TRBJ2-5,few,TRBD2,CSAERGEHQETQYF,TGCAGTGCTGAGCGGGGGGAACACCAAGAGACCCAGTACTTC
TRBV6-5,TRBJ2-2,NA,TRBD2,CASSVGGGAGELFF,TGTGCCAGCAGCGTGGGGGGGGGAGCCGGGGAGCTGTTTTTT
TRBV4-3,TRBJ1-2,NA,NA,CASSQSIGVTNRRLNYGYTF,TGCGCCAGCAGCCAATCAATCGGGGTGACCAACAGGAGGCTTAACTATGGCTACACCTTC
TRBV6-1,TRBJ2-5,few,TRBD1,CASSEYRGRETQYF,TGTGCCAGCAGTGAATACAGGGGGCGAGAGACCCAGTACTTC
TRBV5-1,TRBJ2-5,NA,TRBD1,CASSATGTGGLKTQYF,TGCGCCAGCAGTGCAACCGGGACAGGGGGCTTGAAGACCCAGTACTTC
TRBV12-3/TRBV12-4,TRBJ1-5,few,TRBD1,CASSPPGTGNNQPQHF,TGTGCCAGCAGTCCCCCCGGGACAGGCAACAATCAGCCCCAGCATTTT
TRBV10-3,TRBJ1-1,NA,NA,CAILYGTEAFF,TGTGCCATTTTATATGGCACTGAAGCTTTCTTT
TRBV7-2,TRBJ2-5,few,NA,CAPPKTQYF,TGTGCCCCCCCGAAGACCCAGTACTTC
TRBV27,TRBJ1-5,NA,NA,CASSLGGPSNQPQHF,TGTGCCAGCAGTTTAGGGGGCCCTAGCAATCAGCCCCAGCATTTT
TRBV14,TRBJ1-2,few,TRBD1,CASSQLTGYYGYTF,TGTGCCAGCAGCCAGCTGACAGGGTACTATGGCTACACCTTC
TRBV2,TRBJ1-6,NA,TRBD1,CASGTGGISPLHF,TGTGCCAGCGGGACAGGGGGTATTTCACCCCTCCACTTT
TRBV19,TRBJ1-1,NA,NA,CASSITTYTLNTEAFF,TGTGCCAGTAGTATTACGACGTACACACTCAACACTGAAGCTTTCTTT
TRBV12-3/TRBV12-4,TRBJ2-1,few,NA,CASSLDLVGYNEQFF,TGTGCCAGCAGTTTGGACCTGGTGGGCTACAATGAGCAGTTCTTC
TRBV6-5,TRBJ2-2,few,NA,CASSYSGLYHTGELFF,TGTGCCAGCAGTTACTCAGGACTATACCACACCGGGGAGCTGTTTTTT
TRBV10-3,TRBJ1-1,NA,TRBD1,CAISEDRANTEAFF,TGTGCCATCAGCGAGGACAGGGCGAACACTGAAGCTTTCTTT
TRBV27,TRBJ1-2,NA,NA,CASGEPGYGYTF,TGTGCCAGCGGGGAACCCGGCTATGGCTACACCTTC
TRBV12-3/TRBV12-4,TRBJ2-2,NA,NA,CASSLGGATGELFF,TGTGCCAGCAGTTTGGGGGGGGCCACCGGGGAGCTGTTTTTT
TRBV5-1,TRBJ2-3,NA,TRBD2,CASSLGELAGVITDTQYF,TGCGCCAGCAGCTTGGGGGAACTAGCGGGAGTAATCACAGATACGCAGTATTTT
TRBV14,TRBJ1-2,NA,TRBD1,CASISTTGDRSYGYTF,TGTGCCAGCATCTCAACTACAGGGGACCGCTCCTATGGCTACACCTTC